The rows below give T cell receptor beta chains drawn from one sample of a study of chemoradiotherapy in HPV16-positive cancers. The data were produced by immunoSEQ multiplex PCR, yet TCRdb's version contains in-frame clones alone and is incomplete. The data hold around 3,500 clones, with roughly 94% observed a single time. The sequencing here drew on tumor tissue, taken from a patient who underwent chemoradiotherapy. Receptor source: a human donor with HPV-associated anogenital cancer. Each CDR3 is given with its conserved first and last residue. Each record gives: clone size, V gene, D gene, J gene, CDR3 protein, CDR3 DNA. A D gene is named only where the DNA matches it firmly. Only part of the rows carry a size: once, few, many, or a class if the clone is expanded.

-	TRBV4-1	-	TRBJ2-3	CASSQEGEDTQYF	TGCGCCAGCAGCCAAGAAGGTGAAGATACGCAGTATTTT
-	TRBV19	TRBD2	TRBJ2-3	CASGAGLAGADTQYF	TGTGCCAGCGGGGCGGGGCTAGCGGGCGCAGATACGCAGTATTTT
-	TRBV5-6	-	TRBJ2-7	CASSHERVGYEQYF	TGTGCCAGCAGCCATGAACGGGTGGGCTACGAGCAGTACTTC
-	TRBV5-8	-	TRBJ2-3	CASSSPGSVDTQYF	TGTGCCAGCAGCTCGCCAGGGTCCGTAGATACGCAGTATTTT
-	TRBV18	TRBD1	TRBJ2-7	CASSSGGGEQYF	TGTGCCAGCTCATCAGGGGGCGGCGAGCAGTACTTC
-	TRBV9	TRBD2	TRBJ2-3	CASSDRLAGGTDTQYF	TGTGCCAGCAGCGACCGACTAGCGGGGGGGACAGATACGCAGTATTTT
once	TRBV4-3	TRBD1	TRBJ1-6	CASAAGGYNSPLHF	TGCGCCAGCGCGGCAGGGGGCTATAATTCACCCCTCCACTTT
-	TRBV30	-	TRBJ2-5	CAWTPQVIETQYF	TGTGCCTGGACCCCCCAAGTTATCGAGACCCAGTACTTC
-	TRBV28	TRBD1	TRBJ1-1	CASRFRGHGTEAFF	TGTGCCAGCAGGTTCAGGGGGCACGGCACTGAAGCTTTCTTT
-	TRBV7-2	-	TRBJ2-7	CASSLYTPPYEQYF	TGTGCCAGCAGCCTGTACACCCCCCCCTACGAGCAGTACTTC
few	TRBV28	-	TRBJ1-5	CASSPPRGQKSLAQHF	TGTGCCAGCAGTCCTCCCCGTGGACAGAAAAGCTTGGCCCAGCATTTT
-	TRBV19	-	TRBJ1-1	CASSGSIEAFF	TGTGCCAGTAGTGGATCAATTGAAGCTTTCTTT
-	TRBV11-2	TRBD1	TRBJ1-1	CASTESRGHTEAFF	TGTGCCAGCACCGAAAGCAGGGGGCACACTGAAGCTTTCTTT
-	TRBV19	-	TRBJ2-1	CASSIGPGYNEQFF	TGTGCCAGTAGTATAGGGCCCGGCTACAATGAGCAGTTCTTC
-	TRBV6-5	-	TRBJ1-5	CASSYSSGAGSQPQHF	TGTGCCAGCAGTTACTCGAGCGGGGCTGGAAGTCAGCCCCAGCATTTT
-	TRBV15	TRBD2	TRBJ2-3	CATSRDLSGRRDTQYF	TGTGCCACCAGCAGAGATCTGAGCGGGAGACGAGATACGCAGTATTTT
-	TRBV28	TRBD1	TRBJ1-2	CATSGQGGYGYTF	TGTGCCACCTCCGGACAGGGCGGCTATGGCTACACCTTC
-	TRBV5-6	TRBD2	TRBJ2-7	CASSLFGSGGATQQYF	TGTGCCAGCAGCTTGTTTGGCAGCGGGGGAGCGACTCAGCAGTACTTC
-	TRBV21-1	-	TRBJ1-3	CASSKGTGINGNTIYF	TGTGCCAGCAGCAAAGGAACAGGGATTAATGGAAACACCATATATTTT
-	TRBV7-9	-	TRBJ1-2	CASSLSGDNYGYTF	TGTGCCAGCAGCTTATCGGGGGATAACTATGGCTACACCTTC
-	TRBV19	-	TRBJ1-5	CASSRQARGGNQPQHF	TGTGCCAGTAGCCGACAGGCTCGGGGTGGCAATCAGCCCCAGCATTTT
-	TRBV4-1	-	TRBJ2-3	CASSQEVADTQYF	TGCGCCAGCAGCCAAGAGGTGGCAGATACGCAGTATTTT
-	TRBV27	TRBD1	TRBJ1-6	CASSPRTGSNSPLHF	TGTGCCAGCAGTCCGCGGACAGGGAGCAATTCACCCCTCCACTTT
-	TRBV9	-	TRBJ1-2	CASSASDF	TGTGCCAGCAGCGCATCCGACTTC
few	TRBV6-6	TRBD1	TRBJ2-1	CASITSPGTEYNEQFF	TGTGCCAGCATAACCTCCCCCGGGACAGAGTACAATGAGCAGTTCTTC
-	TRBV29-1	-	TRBJ2-1	CSADSNEQFF	TGCAGCGCTGACAGCAATGAGCAGTTCTTC
-	TRBV19	TRBD2	TRBJ2-1	CASSSVGEAGDNEQFF	TGTGCCAGTAGTTCCGTAGGCGAGGCGGGAGACAATGAGCAGTTCTTC
-	TRBV11-2	TRBD1	TRBJ2-7	CASSLARTGTYEQYF	TGTGCCAGCAGCCTCGCAAGGACAGGGACCTACGAGCAGTACTTC
-	TRBV7-6	-	TRBJ2-1	CASSPVRGAESYNEQFF	TGTGCCAGCAGCCCCGTGCGCGGGGCGGAGTCATACAATGAGCAGTTCTTC
-	TRBV4-2	TRBD1	TRBJ2-1	CASSQVPASRQGIEQFF	TGTGCCAGCAGCCAGGTCCCCGCCTCAAGACAGGGGATTGAGCAGTTCTTC
-	TRBV7-9	TRBD1	TRBJ1-2	CASSQGEPGQTYGYTF	TGTGCCAGCAGCCAGGGGGAACCGGGACAGACCTATGGCTACACCTTC
-	TRBV10-3	-	TRBJ2-1	CAIRAQGGSHEQFF	TGTGCCATCAGAGCTCAGGGGGGGTCACATGAGCAGTTCTTC
-	TRBV7-9	-	TRBJ2-7	CASSLGDPEQYF	TGTGCCAGCAGCTTAGGGGATCCCGAGCAGTACTTC
-	TRBV7-9	-	TRBJ1-2	CASSSPVGGGLGYTF	TGTGCCAGCAGCTCTCCGGTCGGCGGAGGACTTGGCTACACCTTC
-	TRBV4-2	TRBD1	TRBJ2-5	CASSQAGGTGKTQYF	TGTGCCAGCAGCCAAGCCGGCGGGACAGGGAAGACCCAGTACTTC
-	TRBV6-1	-	TRBJ2-4	CASSEVDNIAKNIQYF	TGTGCCAGCAGTGAAGTGGACAACATAGCCAAAAACATTCAGTACTTC
-	TRBV7-2	-	TRBJ1-3	CAVSTSLGNTIYF	TGTGCCGTTTCGACAAGTTTGGGAAACACCATATATTTT
-	TRBV12-5	-	TRBJ1-2	CASGDYYGYTF	TGTGCTAGTGGGGATTATTATGGCTACACCTTC
-	TRBV5-5	-	TRBJ2-2	CASSLVPSGELFF	TGTGCCAGCAGCTTGGTTCCCTCCGGGGAGCTGTTTTTT
-	TRBV10-3	-	TRBJ2-1	CAIRGDYNEQFF	TGTGCCATCAGGGGGGATTACAATGAGCAGTTCTTC
-	TRBV10-2	TRBD2	TRBJ2-7	CASSEWAGGPYEQYF	TGCGCCAGCAGTGAATGGGCGGGGGGGCCGTACGAGCAGTACTTC
-	TRBV5-1	TRBD1	TRBJ2-5	CASNQGAGETQYF	TGCGCCAGCAACCAGGGGGCGGGAGAGACCCAGTACTTC
-	TRBV20-1	-	TRBJ1-2	CSASFRGGYTF	TGCAGTGCTTCCTTCAGGGGTGGCTACACCTTC
once	TRBV30	TRBD1	TRBJ1-5	CAWSEDRYSNQPQHF	TGTGCCTGGAGTGAGGACAGGTATAGCAATCAGCCCCAGCATTTT
-	TRBV6-4	-	TRBJ1-5	CASSEKGENQPQHF	TGTGCCAGCAGTGAGAAGGGGGAGAATCAGCCCCAGCATTTT
-	TRBV4-1	-	TRBJ1-5	CASDLIWGSNQPQHF	TGCGCCAGCGACCTTATTTGGGGGAGCAATCAGCCCCAGCATTTT
-	TRBV27	-	TRBJ2-2	CASSPLNGELFF	TGTGCCAGCAGTCCCCTTAATGGGGAGCTGTTTTTT
once	TRBV7-2	-	TRBJ2-7	CASSLVGYEQYF	TGTGCCAGCAGCTTGGTTGGTTACGAGCAGTACTTC
-	TRBV4-1	-	TRBJ2-7	CASSQGTTVSDRRLGEQYF	TGCGCCAGCAGCCAAGGTACCACGGTCTCGGATAGACGGTTAGGGGAGCAGTACTTC
-	TRBV7-9	-	TRBJ1-4	CASSGLEKLFF	TGTGCCAGCAGCGGACTCGAAAAACTGTTTTTT
-	TRBV10-3	TRBD2	TRBJ2-7	CAISPGTSGKEQYF	TGTGCCATCAGCCCCGGGACTAGCGGGAAAGAGCAGTACTTC
once	TRBV7-9	-	TRBJ2-7	CASSAGTEYEQYF	TGTGCCAGCAGCGCCGGGACCGAATACGAGCAGTACTTC
-	TRBV10-3	TRBD1	TRBJ2-6	CAIGDRGLGANVLTF	TGTGCCATCGGGGACAGGGGGCTTGGGGCCAACGTCCTGACTTTC
-	TRBV4-3	-	TRBJ1-2	CASSQEVTGPGGYTF	TGCGCCAGCAGCCAAGAAGTAACAGGCCCTGGGGGCTACACCTTC
-	TRBV7-2	TRBD1	TRBJ1-1	CASSLAGGARTEAFF	TGTGCCAGCAGCTTAGCAGGGGGCGCTAGAACTGAAGCTTTCTTT
-	TRBV19	-	TRBJ1-3	CASSIASAGSGNTIYF	TGTGCCAGTAGTATAGCTTCTGCCGGTTCTGGAAACACCATATATTTT
-	TRBV7-2	TRBD1	TRBJ1-1	CASSSTGRVTEAFF	TGTGCCAGCAGCTCGACAGGGAGGGTAACTGAAGCTTTCTTT
once	TRBV27	-	TRBJ2-5	CASRRGGETQYF	TGTGCCAGCAGGCGTGGAGGGGAGACCCAGTACTTC
-	TRBV5-4	TRBD1	TRBJ2-5	CASSLNRGLETQYF	TGTGCCAGCAGCTTAAACAGGGGGCTAGAGACCCAGTACTTC
-	TRBV4-1	-	TRBJ2-7	CASSQGSQPTYEQYF	TGCGCCAGCAGCCAAGGTTCACAGCCTACCTACGAGCAGTACTTC